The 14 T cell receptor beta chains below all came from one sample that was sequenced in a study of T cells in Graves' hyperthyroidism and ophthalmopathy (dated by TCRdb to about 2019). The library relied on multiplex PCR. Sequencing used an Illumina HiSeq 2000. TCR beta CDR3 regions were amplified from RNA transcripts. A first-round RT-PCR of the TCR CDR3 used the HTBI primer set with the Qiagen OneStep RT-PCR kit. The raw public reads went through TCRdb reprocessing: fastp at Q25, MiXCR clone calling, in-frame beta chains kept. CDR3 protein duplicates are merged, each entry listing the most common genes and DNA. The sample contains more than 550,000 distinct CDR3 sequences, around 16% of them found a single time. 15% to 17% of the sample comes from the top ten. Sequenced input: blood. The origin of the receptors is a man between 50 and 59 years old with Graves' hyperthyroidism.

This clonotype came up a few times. The CDR3 loop reads CSAREGLSSSYNEQFF. The CDR3 nucleotides are TGCAGTGCTAGAGAGGGACTTTCGAGCTCCTACAATGAGCAGTTCTTC. This chain uses TRBV20-1 with TRBJ2-1; weak D call: TRBD2 (6 bases). The CDR3 runs 16 residues. Trimming pared 0 bases from V and 0 bases from J, leaving 12 bases between. Germline lookup yields CDR1 DFQATT and CDR2 SNEGSKA (reference sequence).

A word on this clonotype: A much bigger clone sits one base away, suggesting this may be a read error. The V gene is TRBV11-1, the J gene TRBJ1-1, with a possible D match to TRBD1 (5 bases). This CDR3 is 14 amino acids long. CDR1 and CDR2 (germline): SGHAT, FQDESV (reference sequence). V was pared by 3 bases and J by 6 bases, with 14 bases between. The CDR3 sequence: CASSFGTRNAEAFF. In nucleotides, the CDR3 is TGTGCCAGCAGCTTCGGGACGAGAAACGCTGAAGCTTTCTTT.

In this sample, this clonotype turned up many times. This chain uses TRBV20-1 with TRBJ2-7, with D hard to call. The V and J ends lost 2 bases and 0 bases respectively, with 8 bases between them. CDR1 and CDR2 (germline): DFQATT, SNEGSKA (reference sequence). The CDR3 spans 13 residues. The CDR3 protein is CSARQATSYEQYF. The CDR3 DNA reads TGCAGTGCTAGACAGGCGACCTCCTACGAGCAGTACTTC.

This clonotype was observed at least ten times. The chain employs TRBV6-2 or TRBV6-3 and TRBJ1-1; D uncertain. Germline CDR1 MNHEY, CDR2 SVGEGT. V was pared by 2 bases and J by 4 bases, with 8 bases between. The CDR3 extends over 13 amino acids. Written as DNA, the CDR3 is TGTGCCAGCAGTTACGCCTGGGGCACTGAAGCTTTCTTT. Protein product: CASSYAWGTEAFF.

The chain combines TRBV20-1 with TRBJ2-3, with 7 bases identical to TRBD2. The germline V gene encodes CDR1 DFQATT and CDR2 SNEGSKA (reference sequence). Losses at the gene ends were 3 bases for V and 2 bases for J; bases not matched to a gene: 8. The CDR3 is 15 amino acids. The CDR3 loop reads CSARRGTSSTDTQYF. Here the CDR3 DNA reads TGCAGTGCTAGGCGGGGGACTTCCTCCACAGATACGCAGTATTTT.

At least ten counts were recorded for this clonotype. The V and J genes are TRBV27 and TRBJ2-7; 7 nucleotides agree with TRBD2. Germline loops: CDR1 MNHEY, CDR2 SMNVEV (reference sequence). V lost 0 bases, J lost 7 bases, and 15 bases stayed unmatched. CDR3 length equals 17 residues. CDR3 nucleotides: TGTGCCAGCAGTTTATCCGTGATAATGGCGGGAGTGGGGGAGCAGTACTTC. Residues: CASSLSVIMAGVGEQYF.

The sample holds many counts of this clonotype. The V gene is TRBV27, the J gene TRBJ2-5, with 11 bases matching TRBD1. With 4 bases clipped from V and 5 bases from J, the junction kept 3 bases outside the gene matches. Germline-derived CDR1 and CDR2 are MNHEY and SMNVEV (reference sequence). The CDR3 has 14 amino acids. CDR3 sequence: CASSWTGGGETQYF. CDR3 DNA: TGTGCCAGCAGTTGGACAGGGGGCGGTGAGACCCAGTACTTC.

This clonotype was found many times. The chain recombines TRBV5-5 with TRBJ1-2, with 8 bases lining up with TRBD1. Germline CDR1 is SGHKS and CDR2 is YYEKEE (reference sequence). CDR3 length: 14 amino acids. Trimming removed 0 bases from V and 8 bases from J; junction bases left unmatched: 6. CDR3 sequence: CASSLELDRAGYTF. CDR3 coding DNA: TGTGCCAGCAGCTTGGAATTGGACAGGGCAGGCTACACCTTC.

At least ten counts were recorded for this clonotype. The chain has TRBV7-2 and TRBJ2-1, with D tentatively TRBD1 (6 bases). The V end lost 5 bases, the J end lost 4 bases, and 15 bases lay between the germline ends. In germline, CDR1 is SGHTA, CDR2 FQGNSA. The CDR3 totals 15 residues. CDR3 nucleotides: TGTGCCAGCAGCAGTTCCGGGACATCTTACAATGAGCAGTTCTTC. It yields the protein CASSSSGTSYNEQFF.

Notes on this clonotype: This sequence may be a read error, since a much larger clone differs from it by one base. The chain's CDR3 is CPSSNGLAGGGFYNEQFF. CDR3 nucleotides: TGTCCCAGCAGCAACGGACTAGCGGGAGGGGGCTTCTACAATGAGCAGTTCTTC. The chain combines TRBV13 with TRBJ2-1; the match to TRBD2 covers 15 bases. Germline CDR1 reads PRHDT; CDR2 reads FYEKMQ (reference sequence). This CDR3 contains 18 residues.

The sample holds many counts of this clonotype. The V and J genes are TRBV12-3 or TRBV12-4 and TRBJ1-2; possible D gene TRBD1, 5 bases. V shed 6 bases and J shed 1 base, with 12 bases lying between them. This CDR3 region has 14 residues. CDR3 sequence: CASRTDVINYGYTF. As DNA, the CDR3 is TGTGCCAGCAGGACAGACGTAATTAACTATGGCTACACCTTC.

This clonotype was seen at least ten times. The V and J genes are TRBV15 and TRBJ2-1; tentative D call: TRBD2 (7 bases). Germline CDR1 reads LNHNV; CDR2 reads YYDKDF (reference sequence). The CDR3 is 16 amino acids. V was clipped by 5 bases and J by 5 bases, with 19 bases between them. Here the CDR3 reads CATSPGGGSLNNEQFF. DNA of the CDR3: TGTGCCACCAGCCCGGGGGGCGGGTCGCTGAACAATGAGCAGTTCTTC.

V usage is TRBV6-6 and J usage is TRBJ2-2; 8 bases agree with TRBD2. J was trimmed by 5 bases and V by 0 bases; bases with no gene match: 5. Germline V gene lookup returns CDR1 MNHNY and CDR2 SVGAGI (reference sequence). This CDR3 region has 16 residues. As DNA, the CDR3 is TGTGCCAGCAGTTACTCCGGCGGGAGGACTACCGGGGAGCTGTTTTTT. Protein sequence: CASSYSGGRTTGELFF.

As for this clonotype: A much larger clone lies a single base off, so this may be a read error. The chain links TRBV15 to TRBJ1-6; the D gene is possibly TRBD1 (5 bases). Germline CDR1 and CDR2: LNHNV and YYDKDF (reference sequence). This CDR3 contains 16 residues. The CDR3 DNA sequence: TGTGCCACCAGACTAGACAGTGGTTCCTATAATTCACCCCTCGACTTT. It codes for CATRLDSGSYNSPLDF. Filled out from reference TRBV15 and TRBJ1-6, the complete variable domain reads DAMVIQNPRYQVTQFGKPVTLSCSQTLNHNVMYWYQQKSSQAPKLLFHYYDKDFNNEADTPDNFQSRRPNTSFCFLDIRSPGLGDTAMYLCATRLDSGSYNSPLDFGNGTRLTVT.